This T cell receptor beta chain was recorded in a study of blood T cells in healthy people across ages. Looked up from germline, CDR1 is SGHTA and CDR2 is FQGNSA. This CDR3 has 13 amino acids. Trimming removed 5 bases from V and 4 bases from J, with 11 bases in between. A second PCR, run for roughly 7 to 12 cycles, used a sample-barcoded 5' primer plus a J-beta primer mix. TCRdb re-called the 5' RACE reads through MiXCR, storing one row per CDR3 protein. This sample yields about 1.4 million distinct CDR3 sequences, of which roughly 64% are seen a single time; about 6.7% belongs to the top ten. Isolated PBMCs totaled at least 6.5 million in each sample.

The sequenced sample was blood. The TCR comes from a man between 18 and 35 years old in good health. The V gene is TRBV7-2, the J gene TRBJ2-5; D ambiguous. CDR3 DNA: TGTGCCAGCAGCCTCATTAGGGCAGAGACCCAGTACTTC. It codes for CASSLIRAETQYF. The whole variable domain, filled in from reference TRBV7-2 and TRBJ2-5, reads GAGVSQSPSNKVTEKGKDVELRCDPISGHTALYWYRQSLGQGLEFLIYFQGNSAPDKSGLPSDRFSAERTGGSVSTLTIQRTQQEDSAVYLCASSLIRAETQYFGPGTRLLVL.